This passage covers 19 T cell receptor beta chains from one sample sequenced in a study of T cell clonality in common variable immunodeficiency. Sequencing was performed with immunoSEQ multiplex PCR; in TCRdb, only in-frame clones are kept and a portion is missing. This repertoire holds about 60,000 clones, and none appear only once. Sequencing was done on a sample of peripheral blood mononuclear cells. The receptor source for this set is a person aged 18 to 75 in good health.

This clone was picked up many times. The read halts 3 residues ahead of the CDR3 end, with the missing end drawn from the germline J gene. The chain carries TRBV28 and TRBJ2-7; 9 nucleotides align to TRBD2. The junction had 3 bases not matched to a gene; V was cut back by 0 bases and J by 3 bases. The CDR3 spans 15 residues. The germline V gene has CDR1 MDHEN and CDR2 SYDVKM. CDR3 in amino acids: CASSLWGLANYEQYF. Partial CDR3 DNA: TGTGCCAGCAGTTTATGGGGACTAGCAAACTACGAG.

There are many counts of this clone. The CDR3 goes on 3 residues after the read ends, and that part is filled in from the germline J gene. This chain uses TRBV5-1 with TRBJ1-6, with 8 bases that match TRBD1. CDR3 length: 17 amino acids. Germline-derived CDR1 and CDR2 are SGHRS and YFSETQ. J gave up 4 bases and V 1 base, and 7 bases lay outside the gene matches. The CDR3 bases that were read are TGCGCCAGCAGCTTGTGGCAGGGGGCGATGTATAATTCACCC. Its protein product is CASSLWQGAMYNSP. From start to end, the CDR3 is CASSLWQGAMYNSPLHF.

This clone has at least ten counts. The covered CDR3 bases are TGCGCCAGCAGCTCGGGACATTTGAACACTGAA. Translated, it gives CASSSGHLNTE. The whole CDR3 is CASSSGHLNTEAFF. The rearrangement links TRBV5-1 to TRBJ1-1; the D gene is possibly TRBD1 (6 bases). The read gets to within 3 residues of the CDR3 end, and the germline J gene fills in the rest. From germline, CDR1 is SGHRS and CDR2 YFSETQ. The V end was cut by 3 bases, the J end by 0 bases, with 9 bases between. The CDR3 totals 14 residues.

This clone came up many times. The read ends 3 residues before the CDR3 terminus; that terminus is restored from the germline J gene. The chain recombines TRBV28 with TRBJ1-1; no clear D. CDR1 is MDHEN and CDR2 is SYDVKM in the germline V gene. V was clipped by 6 bases and J by 0 bases, with 11 bases between them. The CDR3 loop spans 14 amino acids. The CDR3 bases that were read are TGTGCCAGCAGCTATAGGGCCGTGAACACTGAA. It specifies CASSYRAVNTE. The full CDR3 protein is CASSYRAVNTEAFF.

This clone was picked up many times. The CDR3 extends 3 residues past the end of the read, so its final part is completed from the germline J gene. This rearrangement joins TRBV20-1 to TRBJ2-6; 11 bases are a match to TRBD2. J was trimmed by 3 bases and V by 6 bases; bases with no gene match: 4. The germline V gene has CDR1 DFQATT and CDR2 SNEGSKA (reference sequence). The CDR3 has 15 amino acids. The part of the CDR3 DNA that was read is TGCAGTGCCCTACTAGCGGGAGTTGGGGCCAACGTC. Translation gives CSALLAGVGANV. The CDR3 in its entirety is CSALLAGVGANVLTF.

This clone was seen repeatedly, ten times or more. From the germline J gene comes the end of the CDR3, since the read stops 3 residues before it. The J gene is TRBJ1-5, the V gene TRBV19; TRBD1 matches at 7 bases. The CDR3 has 16 amino acids. V lost 3 bases to trimming and J lost 2 bases; unmatched junction nucleotides: 7. Germline assignment: CDR1 LNHDA and CDR2 SQIVND (reference sequence). The sequenced part of the CDR3 DNA is TGTGCCAGTAGTATTCCACAGGGGTCGGGCAATCAGCCC. Translation gives CASSIPQGSGNQP. The whole CDR3 protein reads CASSIPQGSGNQPQHF.

In its sample, this clone was seen many times. The read stops 3 residues short of the end of the CDR3; the missing end is completed from the germline J gene. The chain links TRBV5-8 to TRBJ2-7; D possibly corresponds to TRBD1 (5 bases). The CDR3 is 13 amino acids. In germline, CDR1 is SGHTS, CDR2 YDEGEE. Between the trimmed V and J ends, which lost 4 bases and 3 bases, there was a span of 11 bases. The CDR3 bases that were read are TGTGCCAGCAGCCGTGACCAGGGCTACGAG. Protein sequence: CASSRDQGYE. The whole CDR3 sequence reads CASSRDQGYEQYF.

This clone appeared many times. The read terminates 3 residues before the CDR3 end, so the remaining end is supplied by the germline J gene. The rearrangement links TRBV19 to TRBJ2-7; 10 bases line up with TRBD2. The CDR3 sequence is 14 residues long. Germline V gene data show CDR1 as LNHDA and CDR2 as SQIVND (reference sequence). Germline trimming cut 3 bases from V and 3 bases from J; bases unmatched to any gene: 2. CDR3 loop: CASSMASGSYEQYF. The sequenced CDR3 bases are TGTGCCAGTAGTATGGCTAGCGGGAGCTACGAG.

This clone was counted at least ten times. Read sequence stops 3 residues before the CDR3 end, and the germline J gene provides the missing end. The rearrangement joins TRBV7-2 to TRBJ2-7; D perhaps matches TRBD2 (6 bases). The CDR3 is 14 amino acids. The V end lost 6 bases, the J end lost 3 bases, and 15 bases lay between the germline ends. The germline CDR1 and CDR2 sequences are SGHTA and FQGNSA. The CDR3 reads CASSRTAGSYEQYF. CDR3 bases read: TGTGCCAGCAGTCGAACGGCGGGAAGCTACGAG.

This clone was seen only a few times. The read comes to an end 3 residues before the CDR3 does, leaving the germline J gene to fill in the end. The chain uses TRBV11-3 and TRBJ2-7; D possibly corresponds to TRBD1 (5 bases). Germline-derived CDR1 and CDR2 are SGHNT and YENEEA. V was clipped by 10 bases and J by 5 bases, with 18 bases between them. The CDR3 contains 13 residues. This CDR3 reads CATSLGALDEQYF. CDR3 bases read: TGTGCCACTTCGCTAGGGGCTTTGGACGAG.

At least ten counts were recorded for this clone. The read ends 3 residues early relative to the CDR3; the germline J gene fills the gap. The chain joins TRBV6-2 or TRBV6-3 to TRBJ1-6; D is unresolved. CDR1 is MNHEY and CDR2 is SVGEGT in the germline V gene. This CDR3 comprises 17 residues. V was clipped by 2 bases and J by 7 bases, with 18 bases between them. The CDR3: CASSYPPDWAVNSPLHF. The covered CDR3 bases are TGTGCCAGCAGTTACCCGCCGGACTGGGCAGTAAATTCACCC.

This clone has a count of ten or more. The read stops 3 residues short of the end of the CDR3; the missing end is completed from the germline J gene. The rearrangement links TRBV11-2 to TRBJ1-5; 9 bases align to TRBD1. The J segment lost 5 bases and the V segment lost 3 bases, leaving 2 bases of the junction unmatched. The CDR3 loop spans 14 amino acids. Germline CDR1 SGHAT, CDR2 FQNNGV. The DNA read from the CDR3 is TGTGCCAGCAGCTTGGACAGGGGACATCAGCCC. This sequence encodes CASSLDRGHQP. The full-length CDR3 reads as CASSLDRGHQPQHF.

This clone was picked up many times. The read comes to an end 3 residues before the CDR3 does, leaving the germline J gene to fill in the end. Other DNA sequences in this sample translate to the same CDR3. The chain couples TRBV20-1 to TRBJ1-1, with D perhaps matching TRBD1 (6 bases). V lost 0 bases, J lost 1 base, and 12 bases lay in between. The CDR3 consists of 15 residues. Looked up from germline, CDR1 is DFQATT and CDR2 is SNEGSKA (reference sequence). The part of the CDR3 DNA that was read is TGCAGTGCTAGAGAGCCCCGGGGGGCGAACACTGAA. Encoded protein: CSAREPRGANTE. The full-length CDR3 reads as CSAREPRGANTEAFF.

This clone was counted many times. The sequence runs out 3 residues before the end of the CDR3; the remainder is reconstructed from the germline J gene. The chain combines TRBV7-9 with TRBJ2-3, with 7 bases lining up with TRBD1. This CDR3 region has 15 residues. With 5 bases clipped from V and 2 bases from J, the junction kept 7 bases outside the gene matches. CDR1 and CDR2 (germline): SEHNR, FQNEAQ (reference sequence). CDR3 DNA (partial): TGTGCCAGCAGCCGCACAGGGGACATCACAGATACG. Protein sequence: CASSRTGDITDT. The CDR3, in full, reads CASSRTGDITDTQYF.

This clone has at least ten counts. The sequence runs out 3 residues before the end of the CDR3; the remainder is reconstructed from the germline J gene. J is TRBJ2-3 and V is TRBV19; TRBD1 or TRBD2 may be the D gene (5 bases each). Trimming took off 4 bases at V and 5 bases at J, with 7 bases between the two ends. The CDR3 covers 12 residues. Germline values: CDR1 LNHDA, CDR2 SQIVND (reference sequence). The chain's CDR3 is CASSTGRDTQYF. CDR3 bases read: TGTGCCAGTAGTACAGGGAGAGATACG.

There are many counts of this clone. CDR3 region: CASSPYGLAGYNGNIQYF. The CDR3 DNA, read in part, is TGTGCCAGCAGCCCCTACGGTCTAGCGGGATATAATGGAAACATT. The gene calls are TRBV14 and TRBJ2-4; 9 bases are a match to TRBD2. The sequenced fragment ends 3 residues before the CDR3 boundary, so the rest is inferred from the germline J gene. Germline CDR1 SGHDN, CDR2 FVKESK. Trimming took 4 bases from V and 6 from J; bases not matched to a gene: 16. The CDR3 covers 18 residues. The full variable domain, in which reference TRBV14 and TRBJ2-4 provide the parts outside the CDR3, is EAGVTQFPSHSVIEKGQTVTLRCDPISGHDNLYWYRRVMGKEIKFLLHFVKESKQDESGMPNNRFLAERTGGTYSTLKVQPAELEDSGVYFCASSPYGLAGYNGNIQYFGAGTRLSVL.

The table lists this clone with many counts. The observed sequence ends 3 residues before the CDR3 terminus, with the missing tail filled in from the germline J gene. The chain carries TRBV12-3 or TRBV12-4 and TRBJ2-1; 8 bases are shared with TRBD2. V dropped 11 bases and J dropped 6; count of bases not matched to a gene: 9. The CDR3 contains 13 residues. CDR3 residues: CALGTSGLNEQFF. CDR3 DNA, as far as it was read: TGTGCCCTAGGGACTAGTGGGCTCAATGAG.

This clone came up many times. The CDR3 is cut off 3 residues early in the read; its end comes from the germline J gene. This chain connects TRBV28 to TRBJ2-7, with a tentative D call TRBD1 (6 bases). The V gene lost 8 bases and the J gene lost 1 base, with 15 bases spanning the gap. The germline V gene encodes CDR1 MDHEN and CDR2 SYDVKM. The CDR3 is made up of 14 amino acids. Incomplete CDR3 DNA: TGTGCCAGCGGCAATGACAGGATTTCCTACGAG. It yields the protein CASGNDRISYE. The full CDR3 sequence reads CASGNDRISYEQYF.

This clone came up many times. Read coverage stops 3 residues before the CDR3 terminus; the germline J gene supplies the remainder. V usage is TRBV12-5 and J usage is TRBJ1-1, with 10 bases lining up with TRBD1. Trimming cost V 1 base and J 6 bases; bases outside gene matches: 8. The CDR3 sequence is 16 residues long. CDR1 and CDR2 (germline): LGHNT, FRNRAP. The CDR3 bases that were read are TGTGCTAGTGGTTTGGGACAGGGGGCGCAGGGTGCTGAA. This codes for CASGLGQGAQGAE. The whole CDR3 is CASGLGQGAQGAEAFF.